This T cell receptor beta chain is drawn from a study of high-grade serous ovarian cancer treatment subgroups. Overall study: Each sample yielded on average around 7,000 unique TCR beta rearrangements from approximately 13,000 reads.

Tumor samples were obtained before definitive surgery or chemotherapy. Measured with immunoSEQ multiplex PCR; TCRdb has only the in-frame clones, and not every one. The sample includes about 4,300 clones, around 82% of them seen just once. This CDR3 is 15 amino acids long. From germline, CDR1 is LNHDA and CDR2 SQIVND (reference sequence). With V trimmed by 5 bases and J by 4 bases, 7 bases remained unmatched. The clonotype was recovered from a human donor with high-grade serous ovarian cancer. The chain joins TRBV19 to TRBJ2-5; 10 positions match TRBD1. The sequenced material came from tumor tissue. The CDR3, as DNA: TGTGCCAGTAGTGCCCCGGGACAGGGGTCAGAGACCCAGTACTTC. Translated: CASSAPGQGSETQYF.